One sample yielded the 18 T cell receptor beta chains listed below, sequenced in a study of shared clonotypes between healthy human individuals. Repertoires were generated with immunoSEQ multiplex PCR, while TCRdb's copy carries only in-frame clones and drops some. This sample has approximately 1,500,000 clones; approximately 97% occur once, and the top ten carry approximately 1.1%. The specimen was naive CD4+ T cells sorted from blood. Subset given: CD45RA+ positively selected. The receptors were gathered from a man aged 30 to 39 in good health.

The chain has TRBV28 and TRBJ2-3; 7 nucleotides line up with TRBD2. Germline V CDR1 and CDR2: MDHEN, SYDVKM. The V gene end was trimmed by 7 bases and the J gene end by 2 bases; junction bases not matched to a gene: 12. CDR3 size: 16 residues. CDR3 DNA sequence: TGTGCCAGCACCACCGGGGAGGGCCCTCCCACAGATACGCAGTATTTT. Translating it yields CASTTGEGPPTDTQYF. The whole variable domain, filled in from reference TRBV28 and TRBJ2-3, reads DVKVTQSSRYLVKRTGEKVFLECVQDMDHENMFWYRQDPGLGLRLIYFSYDVKMKEKGDIPEGYSVSREKKERFSLILESASTNQTSMYLCASTTGEGPPTDTQYFGPGTRLTVL.

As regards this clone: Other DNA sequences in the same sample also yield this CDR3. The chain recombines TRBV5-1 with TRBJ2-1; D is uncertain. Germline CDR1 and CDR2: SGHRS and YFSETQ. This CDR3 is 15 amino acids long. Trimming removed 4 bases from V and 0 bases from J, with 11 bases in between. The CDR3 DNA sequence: TGCGCCAGCAGCCCGGCCCCTAGCTCCTACAATGAGCAGTTCTTC. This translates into CASSPAPSSYNEQFF.

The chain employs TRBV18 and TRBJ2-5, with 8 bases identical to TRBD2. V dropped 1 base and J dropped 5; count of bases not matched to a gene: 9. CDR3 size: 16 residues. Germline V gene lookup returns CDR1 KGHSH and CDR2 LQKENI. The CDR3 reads CASSPQLAGRAETQYF. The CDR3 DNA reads TGTGCCAGCTCACCACAATTAGCGGGACGGGCTGAGACCCAGTACTTC.

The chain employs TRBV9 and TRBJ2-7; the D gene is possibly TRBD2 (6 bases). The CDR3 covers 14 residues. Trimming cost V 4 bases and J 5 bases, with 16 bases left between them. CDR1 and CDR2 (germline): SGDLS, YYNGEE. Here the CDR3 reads CASSPLPEGHEQYF. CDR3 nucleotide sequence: TGTGCCAGCAGCCCACTACCGGAGGGCCACGAGCAGTACTTC.

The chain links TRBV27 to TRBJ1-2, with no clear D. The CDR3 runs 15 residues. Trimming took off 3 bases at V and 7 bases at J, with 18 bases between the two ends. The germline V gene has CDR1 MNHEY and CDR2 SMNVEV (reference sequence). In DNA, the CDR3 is TGTGCCAGCAGTTTTCGCCTGGGCACGGTGGGTGGCTACACCTTC. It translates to CASSFRLGTVGGYTF.

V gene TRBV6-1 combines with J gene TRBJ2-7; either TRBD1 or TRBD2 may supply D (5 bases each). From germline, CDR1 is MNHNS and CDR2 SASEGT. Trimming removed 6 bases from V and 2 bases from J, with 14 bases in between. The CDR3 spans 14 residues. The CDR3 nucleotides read TGTGCCAGCAGCAGGGACCGTGTGACCTACGAGCAGTACTTC. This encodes CASSRDRVTYEQYF.

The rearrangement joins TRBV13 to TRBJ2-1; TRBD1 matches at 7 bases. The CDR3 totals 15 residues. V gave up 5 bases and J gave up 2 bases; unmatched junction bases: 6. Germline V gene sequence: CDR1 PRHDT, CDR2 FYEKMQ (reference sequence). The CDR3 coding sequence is TGTGCCAGCAGCCGGACCGGGACAGCCTACAATGAGCAGTTCTTC. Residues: CASSRTGTAYNEQFF. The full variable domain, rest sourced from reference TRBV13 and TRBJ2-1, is AAGVIQSPRHLIKEKRETATLKCYPIPRHDTVYWYQQGPGQDPQFLISFYEKMQSDKGSIPDRFSAQQFSDYHSELNMSSLELGDSALYFCASSRTGTAYNEQFFGPGTRLTVL.

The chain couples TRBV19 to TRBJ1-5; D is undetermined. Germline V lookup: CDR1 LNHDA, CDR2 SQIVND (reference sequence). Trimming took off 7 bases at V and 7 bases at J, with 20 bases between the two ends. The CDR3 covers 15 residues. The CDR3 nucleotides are TGTGCCAGTACCAGAGAGGCCAGGCCTGGACAGCCCCAGCATTTT. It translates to CASTREARPGQPQHF. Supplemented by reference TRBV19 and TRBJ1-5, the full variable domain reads DGGITQSPKYLFRKEGQNVTLSCEQNLNHDAMYWYRQDPGQGLRLIYYSQIVNDFQKGDIAEGYSVSREKKESFPLTVTSAQKNPTAFYLCASTREARPGQPQHFGDGTRLSIL.

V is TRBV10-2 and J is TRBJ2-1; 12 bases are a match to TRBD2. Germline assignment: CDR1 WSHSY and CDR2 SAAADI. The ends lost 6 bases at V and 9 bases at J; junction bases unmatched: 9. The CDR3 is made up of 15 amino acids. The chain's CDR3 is CASSARLAGAIEQFF. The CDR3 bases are TGCGCCAGCAGCGCCAGACTAGCGGGAGCGATTGAGCAGTTCTTC.

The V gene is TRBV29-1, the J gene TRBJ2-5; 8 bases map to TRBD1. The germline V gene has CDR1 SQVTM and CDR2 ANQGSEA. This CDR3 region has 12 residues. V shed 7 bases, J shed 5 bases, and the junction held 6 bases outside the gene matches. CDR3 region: CSAAGGAETQYF. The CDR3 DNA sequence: TGCAGCGCCGCAGGGGGCGCGGAGACCCAGTACTTC.

As DNA, the CDR3 is TGCGCCAGCAGCCAAGAACTGGGGGTTAACTATGGCTACACCTTC. Its protein product is CASSQELGVNYGYTF. The chain links TRBV4-3 to TRBJ1-2, with D perhaps matching TRBD1 (5 bases). The CDR3 length is 15 residues. V lost 0 bases and J 1 base, leaving 9 bases between the germline ends. Germline assignment: CDR1 LGHNA and CDR2 YSLEER.

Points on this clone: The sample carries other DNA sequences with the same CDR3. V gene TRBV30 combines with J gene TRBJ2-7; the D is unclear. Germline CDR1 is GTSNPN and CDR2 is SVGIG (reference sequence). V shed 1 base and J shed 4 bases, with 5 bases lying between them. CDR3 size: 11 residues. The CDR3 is CAWSALYEQYF. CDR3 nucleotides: TGTGCCTGGAGTGCCCTTTACGAGCAGTACTTC.

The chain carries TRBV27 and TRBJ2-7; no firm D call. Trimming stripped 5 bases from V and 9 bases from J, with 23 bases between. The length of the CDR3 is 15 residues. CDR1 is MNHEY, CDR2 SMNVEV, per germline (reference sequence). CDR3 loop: CASSLQRSVDVRQYF. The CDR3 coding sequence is TGTGCCAGCAGTCTCCAACGATCGGTAGACGTGCGGCAGTACTTC.

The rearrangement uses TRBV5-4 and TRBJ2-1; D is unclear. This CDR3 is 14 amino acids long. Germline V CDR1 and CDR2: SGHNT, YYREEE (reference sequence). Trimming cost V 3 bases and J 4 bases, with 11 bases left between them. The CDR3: CASSSELVYNEQFF. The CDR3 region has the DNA TGTGCCAGCAGCTCCGAATTAGTTTACAATGAGCAGTTCTTC.

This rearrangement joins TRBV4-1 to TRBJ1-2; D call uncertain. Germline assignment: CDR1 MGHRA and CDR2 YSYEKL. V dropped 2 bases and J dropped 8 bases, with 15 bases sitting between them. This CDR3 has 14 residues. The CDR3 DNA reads TGCGCCAGCAGCCAACTGGCTTCGGTGTCCGGCTACACCTTC. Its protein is CASSQLASVSGYTF.

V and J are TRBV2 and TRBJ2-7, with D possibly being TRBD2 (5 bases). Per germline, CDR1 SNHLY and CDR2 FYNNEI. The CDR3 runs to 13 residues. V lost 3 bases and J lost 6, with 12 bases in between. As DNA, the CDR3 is TGTGCCAGCAGTGATTGGTTTGGGAGCGAGCAGTACTTC. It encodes CASSDWFGSEQYF.

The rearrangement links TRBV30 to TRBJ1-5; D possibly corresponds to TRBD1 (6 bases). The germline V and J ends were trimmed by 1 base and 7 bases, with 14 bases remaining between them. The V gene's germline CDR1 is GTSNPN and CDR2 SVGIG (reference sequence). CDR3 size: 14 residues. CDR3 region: CAWSGGQGGQPQHF. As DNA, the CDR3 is TGTGCCTGGAGTGGGGGGCAGGGAGGGCAGCCCCAGCATTTT.

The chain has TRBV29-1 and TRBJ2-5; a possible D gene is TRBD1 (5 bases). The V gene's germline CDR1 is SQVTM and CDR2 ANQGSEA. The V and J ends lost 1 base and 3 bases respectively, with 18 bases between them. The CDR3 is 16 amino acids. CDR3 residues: CSVEAGFIPREETQYF. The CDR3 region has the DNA TGCAGCGTTGAAGCGGGCTTTATTCCCAGGGAAGAGACCCAGTACTTC.